This TCR beta chain was sequenced for a study of blood T cell repertoires in COVID-19. Study in general: The United States, Italy and Spain provided the acute and convalescent COVID-19 samples. From T cells, B-cell-depleted T cells, or PBMCs came the material, which was cDNA or gDNA.

In the authors' workflow: Reference gene primer amplification gave estimated nucleated cell counts. Assay: immunoSEQ multiplex PCR; the TCRdb copy retains only in-frame clones and omits some. Clonal size and the V and J genes are those of that table, whereas D and trimming came from the DNA. The sample lists over 150,000 clones; around four fifths were seen once. Sequenced: peripheral blood. This TCR was sampled from a man between 65 and 85 years old with acute or convalescent COVID-19.

As DNA, the CDR3 is TGCGCCAGCAGCTTGTTACAGGTGAACACCGGGGAGCTGTTTTTT. It is translated as CASSLLQVNTGELFF. The rearrangement joins TRBV5-1 to TRBJ2-2; TRBD1 is a possible D gene (5 bases). CDR1 is SGHRS, CDR2 YFSETQ, per germline. The CDR3 loop spans 15 amino acids. V lost 1 base to trimming and J lost 1 base, with 8 bases between them.